This T cell receptor beta chain came from a study of cytomegalovirus exposure and HLA in healthy donors. PCR employed 60 Vbeta and 13 Jbeta primers. Measured with immunoSEQ multiplex PCR; TCRdb has only the in-frame clones, and not every one. Of some 190,000 clones listed, roughly 79% are singletons. General study findings and limits: A classifier reportedly called cytomegalovirus status with high sensitivity and specificity. Most TCR beta V segments were productive about 87% or about 30% of the time in an earlier analysis.

This CDR3 spans 15 amino acids. Germline CDR1 reads SGHNT; CDR2 reads YYREEE (reference sequence). Trimming left V 4 bases short and J 4 bases short, with 14 bases between. Of note for this clone: The antigen remains undetermined.

The source of this sequence is a woman aged 18-30 years in good health and CMV-seronegative. The gene calls are TRBV5-4 and TRBJ2-2; maybe TRBD2 (6 bases). The sequenced material came from PBMCs. CDR3 loop: CASSTGGEITGELFF. The CDR3 nucleotides are TGTGCCAGCAGCACCGGGGGTGAGATCACCGGGGAGCTGTTTTTT. The variable domain in full, with the rest retrieved from reference TRBV5-4 and TRBJ2-2, is ETGVTQSPTHLIKTRGQQVTLRCSSQSGHNTVSWYQQALGQGPQFIFQYYREEENGRGNFPPRFSGLQFPNYSSELNVNALELDDSALYLCASSTGGEITGELFFGEGSRLTVL.